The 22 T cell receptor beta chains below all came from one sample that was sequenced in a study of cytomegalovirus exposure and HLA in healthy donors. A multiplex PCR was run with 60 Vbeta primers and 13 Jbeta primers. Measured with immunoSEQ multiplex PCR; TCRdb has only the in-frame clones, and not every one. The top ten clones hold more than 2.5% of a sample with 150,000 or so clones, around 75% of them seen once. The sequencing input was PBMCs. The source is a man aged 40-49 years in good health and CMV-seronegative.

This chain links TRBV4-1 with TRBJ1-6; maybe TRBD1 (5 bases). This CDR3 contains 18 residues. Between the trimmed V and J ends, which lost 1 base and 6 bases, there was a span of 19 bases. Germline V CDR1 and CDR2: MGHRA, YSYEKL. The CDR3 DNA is TGCGCCAGCAGCCAAGGCCTCCTATCTCGGCAGGGTAATTCACCCCTCCACTTT. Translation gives CASSQGLLSRQGNSPLHF.

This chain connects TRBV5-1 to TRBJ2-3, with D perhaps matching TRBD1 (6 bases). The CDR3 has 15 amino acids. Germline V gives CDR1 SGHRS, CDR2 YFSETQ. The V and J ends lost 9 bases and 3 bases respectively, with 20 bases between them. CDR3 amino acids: CATRELDSNTDTQYF. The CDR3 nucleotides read TGCGCCACCAGGGAGCTGGACAGCAATACAGATACGCAGTATTTT.

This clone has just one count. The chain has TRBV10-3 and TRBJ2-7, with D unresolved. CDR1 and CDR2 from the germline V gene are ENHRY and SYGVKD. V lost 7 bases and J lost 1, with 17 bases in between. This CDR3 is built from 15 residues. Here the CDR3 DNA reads TGTGCCATCATTAACGCTTCGAGCCCATCCTACGAGCAGTACTTC. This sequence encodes CAIINASSPSYEQYF.

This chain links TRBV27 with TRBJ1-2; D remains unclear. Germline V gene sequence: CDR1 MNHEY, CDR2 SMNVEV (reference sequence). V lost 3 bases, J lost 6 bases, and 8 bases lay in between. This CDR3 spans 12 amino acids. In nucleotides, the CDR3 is TGTGCCAGCAGTTTGGGAGGGAATGGCTACACCTTC. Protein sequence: CASSLGGNGYTF.

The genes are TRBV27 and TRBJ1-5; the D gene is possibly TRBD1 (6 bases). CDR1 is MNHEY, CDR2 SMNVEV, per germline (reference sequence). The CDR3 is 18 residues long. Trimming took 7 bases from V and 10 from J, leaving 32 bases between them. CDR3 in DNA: TGTGCCAGCACCCCGGGACACGGGGATAGGGGAATCAAGAGACCCCAGCATTTT. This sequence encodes CASTPGHGDRGIKRPQHF.

The CDR3 region has the DNA TGTGCCAGCTCACCAATTCTAGACACTGAAGCTTTCTTT. This codes for CASSPILDTEAFF. The V gene is TRBV18, the J gene TRBJ1-1; no clear D. CDR1 and CDR2 (germline): KGHSH, LQKENI. Trimming stripped 2 bases from V and 3 bases from J, with 7 bases between. This CDR3 has 13 amino acids.

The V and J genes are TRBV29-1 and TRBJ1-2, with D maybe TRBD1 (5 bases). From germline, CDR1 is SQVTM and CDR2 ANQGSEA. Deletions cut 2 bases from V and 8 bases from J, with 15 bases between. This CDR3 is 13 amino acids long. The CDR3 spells CSVEKVQGGGYTF. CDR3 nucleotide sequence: TGCAGCGTTGAAAAGGTCCAGGGTGGCGGCTACACCTTC.

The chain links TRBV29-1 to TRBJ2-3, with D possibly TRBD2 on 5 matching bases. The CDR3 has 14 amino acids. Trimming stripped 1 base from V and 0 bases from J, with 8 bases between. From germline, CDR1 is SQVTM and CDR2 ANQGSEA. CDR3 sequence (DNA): TGCAGCGTTGAAGCGGGGTCTAGCACAGATACGCAGTATTTT. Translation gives CSVEAGSSTDTQYF.

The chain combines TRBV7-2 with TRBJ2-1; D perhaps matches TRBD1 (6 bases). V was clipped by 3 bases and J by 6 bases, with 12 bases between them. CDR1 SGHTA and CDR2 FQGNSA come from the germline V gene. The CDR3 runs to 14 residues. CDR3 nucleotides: TGTGCCAGCAGCTTGGCCACAGGGCCCAATGAGCAGTTCTTC. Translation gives CASSLATGPNEQFF.

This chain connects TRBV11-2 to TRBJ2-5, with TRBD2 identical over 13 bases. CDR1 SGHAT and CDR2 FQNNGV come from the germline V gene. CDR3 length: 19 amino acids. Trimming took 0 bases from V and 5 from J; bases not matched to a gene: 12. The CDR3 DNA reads TGTGCCAGCAGCTTAGATCTGCTACTAGCGGGGGGGAGTGAGGAGACCCAGTACTTC. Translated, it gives CASSLDLLLAGGSEETQYF.

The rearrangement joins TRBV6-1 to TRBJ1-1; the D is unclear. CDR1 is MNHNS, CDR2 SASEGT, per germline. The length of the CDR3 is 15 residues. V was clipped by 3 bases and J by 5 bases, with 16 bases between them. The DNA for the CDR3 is TGTGCCAGCAGTGATGTCGCGGGCGGACGGACTGAAGCTTTCTTT. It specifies CASSDVAGGRTEAFF.

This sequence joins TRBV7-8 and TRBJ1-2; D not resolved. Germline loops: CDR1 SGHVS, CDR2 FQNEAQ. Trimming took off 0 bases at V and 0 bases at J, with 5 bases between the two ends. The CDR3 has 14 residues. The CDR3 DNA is TGTGCCAGCAGCTTAGCCACGGCTAACTATGGCTACACCTTC. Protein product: CASSLATANYGYTF.

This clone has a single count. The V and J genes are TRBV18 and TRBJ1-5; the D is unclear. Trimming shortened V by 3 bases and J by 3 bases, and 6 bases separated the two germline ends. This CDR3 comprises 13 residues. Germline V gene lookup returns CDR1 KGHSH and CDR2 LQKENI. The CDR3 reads CASSPADNQPQHF. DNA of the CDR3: TGTGCCAGCTCACCGGCGGACAATCAGCCCCAGCATTTT.

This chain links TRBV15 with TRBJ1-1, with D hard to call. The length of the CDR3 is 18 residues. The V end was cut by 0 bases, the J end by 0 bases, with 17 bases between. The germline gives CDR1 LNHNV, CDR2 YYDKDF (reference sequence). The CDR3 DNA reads TGTGCCACCAGCAGAGATCTAAACCTCAGGATTATGAACACTGAAGCTTTCTTT. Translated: CATSRDLNLRIMNTEAFF.

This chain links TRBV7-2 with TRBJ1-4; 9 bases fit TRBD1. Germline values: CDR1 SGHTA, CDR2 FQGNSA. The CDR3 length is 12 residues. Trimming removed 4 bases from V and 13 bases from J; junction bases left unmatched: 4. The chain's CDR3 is CASSSYRGLLFF. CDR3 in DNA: TGTGCCAGCAGCTCCTACAGGGGGCTACTGTTTTTT.

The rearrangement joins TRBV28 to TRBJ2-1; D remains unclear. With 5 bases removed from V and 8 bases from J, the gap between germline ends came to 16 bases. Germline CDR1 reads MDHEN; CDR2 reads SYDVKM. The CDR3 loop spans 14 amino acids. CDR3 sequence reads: CASSLPESRDEQFF. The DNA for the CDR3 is TGTGCCAGCAGTCTCCCTGAGAGTCGGGATGAGCAGTTCTTC.

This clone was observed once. CDR3 residues: CASSSLPFSGGMDEQYF. CDR3 bases: TGTGCCAGCAGCTCCTTACCGTTTAGCGGGGGGATGGACGAGCAGTACTTC. V is TRBV5-6 and J is TRBJ2-7, with TRBD2 matching 10 bases. The germline V gene has CDR1 SGHDT and CDR2 YYEEEE. The CDR3 is 17 amino acids. V trimming: 3 bases; J trimming: 5 bases; junction bases outside the gene matches: 14.

CDR3 bases: TGCGCCAGCTGCGAGGGGGGGTCCTACAATGAGCAGTTCTTC. Protein product: CASCEGGSYNEQFF. The J gene is TRBJ2-1, the V gene TRBV5-1; tentative D call: TRBD2 (7 bases). The CDR3 consists of 14 residues. The V gene lost 7 bases and the J gene lost 1 base, with 12 bases spanning the gap. CDR1 SGHRS and CDR2 YFSETQ come from the germline V gene.

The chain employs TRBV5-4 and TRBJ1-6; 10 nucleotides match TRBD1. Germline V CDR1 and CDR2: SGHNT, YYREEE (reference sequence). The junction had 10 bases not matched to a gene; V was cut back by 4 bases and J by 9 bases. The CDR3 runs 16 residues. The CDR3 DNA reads TGTGCCAGCAGCCTGACCGGGACAGGGGCAGGTTCACCCCTCCACTTT. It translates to CASSLTGTGAGSPLHF.

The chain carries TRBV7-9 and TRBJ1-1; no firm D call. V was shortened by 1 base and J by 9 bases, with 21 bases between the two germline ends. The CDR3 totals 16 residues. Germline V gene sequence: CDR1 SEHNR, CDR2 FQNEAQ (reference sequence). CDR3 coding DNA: TGTGCCAGCAGCTTAGATGATTTGCAGATCTCTCCTCAAGCTTTCTTT. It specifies CASSLDDLQISPQAFF.

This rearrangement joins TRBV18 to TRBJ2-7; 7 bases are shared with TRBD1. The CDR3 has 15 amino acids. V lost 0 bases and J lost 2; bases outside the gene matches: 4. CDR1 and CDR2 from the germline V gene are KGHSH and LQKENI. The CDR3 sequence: CASSPPRGQTYEQYF. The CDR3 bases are TGTGCCAGCTCACCACCCAGGGGACAGACCTACGAGCAGTACTTC.

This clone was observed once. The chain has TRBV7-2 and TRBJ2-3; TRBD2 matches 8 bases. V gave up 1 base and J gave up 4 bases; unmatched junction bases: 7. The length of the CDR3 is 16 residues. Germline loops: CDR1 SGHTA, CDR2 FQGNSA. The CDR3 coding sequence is TGTGCCAGCAGCTTAGTTAGTAGCGGGGCAGCAGATACGCAGTATTTT. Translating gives CASSLVSSGAADTQYF.